This T cell receptor (beta chain) emerged from a study of tissue T cells after allogeneic stem cell transplantation. Clones were read by immunoSEQ multiplex PCR, and TCRdb kept only the in-frame ones, dropping some. Of under 50,000 clones in the sample, roughly 92% were seen once. Trimming shortened V by 3 bases and J by 9 bases, and 14 bases separated the two germline ends. The CDR3 runs 13 residues. CDR1 is SGHDT and CDR2 is YYEEEE in the germline V gene. This clonotype was obtained from a woman aged 40 to 75 who later had graft-versus-host disease after an allogeneic stem cell transplant. The specimen was blood, collected before transplantation. The V gene is TRBV5-6, the J gene TRBJ2-3; TRBD1 is a possible D gene (6 bases). The CDR3 reads CASSSIYRVTQYF. The CDR3 coding sequence is TGTGCCAGCAGCTCTATTTACAGGGTCACGCAGTATTTT.